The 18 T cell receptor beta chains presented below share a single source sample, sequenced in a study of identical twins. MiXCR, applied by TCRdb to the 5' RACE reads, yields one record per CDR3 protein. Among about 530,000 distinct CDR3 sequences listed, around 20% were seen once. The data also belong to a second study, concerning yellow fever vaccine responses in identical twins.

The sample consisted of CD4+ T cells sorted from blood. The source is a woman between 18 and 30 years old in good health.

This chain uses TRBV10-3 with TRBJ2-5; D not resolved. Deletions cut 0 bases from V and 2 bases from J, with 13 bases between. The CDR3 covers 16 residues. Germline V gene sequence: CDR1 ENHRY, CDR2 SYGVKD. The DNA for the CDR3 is TGTGCCATCAGTGAGTCTTTTGCGGAGCCGCAAGAGACCCAGTACTTC. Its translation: CAISESFAEPQETQYF.

CDR3 bases: TGCAGTGCTAACGCTCCTCCGCGGGCCTACGAGCAGTACTTC. Translating gives CSANAPPRAYEQYF. The chain is built from TRBV20-1 and TRBJ2-7; D is perhaps TRBD2 (5 bases). With 4 bases removed from V and 2 bases from J, the gap between germline ends came to 15 bases. Germline V gene data show CDR1 as DFQATT and CDR2 as SNEGSKA (reference sequence). This CDR3 comprises 14 residues.

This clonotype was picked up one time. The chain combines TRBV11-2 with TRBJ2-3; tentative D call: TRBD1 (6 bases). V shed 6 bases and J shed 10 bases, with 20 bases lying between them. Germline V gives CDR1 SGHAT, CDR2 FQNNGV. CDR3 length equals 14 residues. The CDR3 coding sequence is TGTGCCAGCAGGACGCAACAGGGTTTGGGTGCGCAGTATTTT. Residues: CASRTQQGLGAQYF.

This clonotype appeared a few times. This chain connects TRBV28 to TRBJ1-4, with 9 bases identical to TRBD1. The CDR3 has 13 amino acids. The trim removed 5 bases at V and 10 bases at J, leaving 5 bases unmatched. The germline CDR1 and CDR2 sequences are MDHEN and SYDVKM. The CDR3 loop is CASSLGQGGKLFF. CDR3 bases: TGTGCCAGCAGTCTGGGACAGGGAGGAAAACTGTTTTTT.

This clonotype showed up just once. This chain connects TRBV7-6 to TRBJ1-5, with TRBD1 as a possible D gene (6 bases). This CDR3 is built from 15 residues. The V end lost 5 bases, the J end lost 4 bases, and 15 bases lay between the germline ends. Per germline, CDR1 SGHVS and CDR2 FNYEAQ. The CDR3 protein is CASSPLPGVNQPQHF. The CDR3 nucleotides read TGTGCCAGCAGCCCCCTCCCAGGGGTAAATCAGCCCCAGCATTTT.

Here the CDR3 reads CASSQGVSMWSTDTQYF. CDR3 coding DNA: TGTGCCAGCAGCCAAGGTGTTAGTATGTGGTCCACAGATACGCAGTATTTT. The V call is TRBV3-1, the J call TRBJ2-3, with D uncertain. Germline V CDR1 and CDR2: LGHDT, YNNKEL (reference sequence). V was trimmed by 1 base and J by 2 bases, leaving 16 bases between them. This CDR3 has 17 residues.

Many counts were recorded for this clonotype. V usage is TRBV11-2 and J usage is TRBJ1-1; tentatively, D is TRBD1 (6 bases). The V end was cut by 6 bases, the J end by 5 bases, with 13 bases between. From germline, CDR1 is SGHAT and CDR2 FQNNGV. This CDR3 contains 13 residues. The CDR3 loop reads CASRDTGITEAFF. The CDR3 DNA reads TGTGCCAGCAGGGATACAGGGATTACTGAAGCTTTCTTT.

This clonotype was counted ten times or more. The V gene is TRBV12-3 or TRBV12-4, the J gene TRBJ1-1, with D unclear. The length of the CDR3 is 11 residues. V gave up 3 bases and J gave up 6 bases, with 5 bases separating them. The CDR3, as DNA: TGTGCCAGCAGTTTTGGCCCTGAAGCTTTCTTT. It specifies CASSFGPEAFF.

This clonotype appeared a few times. The CDR3 sequence: CASSRGQGSSVGEQYV. The CDR3 DNA is TGTGCCAGCAGCAGGGGACAGGGGTCCAGTGTCGGCGAGCAGTACGTC. The genes are TRBV12-3 or TRBV12-4 and TRBJ2-7, with 10 bases identical to TRBD1. V gave up 6 bases and J gave up 6 bases; unmatched junction bases: 14. CDR3 length equals 16 residues.

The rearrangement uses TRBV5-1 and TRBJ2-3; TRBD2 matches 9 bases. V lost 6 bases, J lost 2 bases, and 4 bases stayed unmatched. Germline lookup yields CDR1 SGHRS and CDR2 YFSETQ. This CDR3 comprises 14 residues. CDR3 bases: TGCGCCAGCAAGCTAGCGGGACCCACAGATACGCAGTATTTT. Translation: CASKLAGPTDTQYF.

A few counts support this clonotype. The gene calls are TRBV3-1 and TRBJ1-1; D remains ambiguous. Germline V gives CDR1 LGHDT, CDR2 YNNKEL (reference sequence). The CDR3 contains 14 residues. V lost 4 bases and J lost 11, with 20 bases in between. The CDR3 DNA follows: TGTGCCAGCAGCCCCGAAGGACGGCTGTCCTGGGCTTTCTTT. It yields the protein CASSPEGRLSWAFF.

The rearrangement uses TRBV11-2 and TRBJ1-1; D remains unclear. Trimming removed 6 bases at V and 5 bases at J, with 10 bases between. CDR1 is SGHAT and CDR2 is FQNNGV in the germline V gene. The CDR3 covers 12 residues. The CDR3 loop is CASSRVETEAFF. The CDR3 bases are TGTGCCAGCAGTAGGGTAGAAACTGAAGCTTTCTTT. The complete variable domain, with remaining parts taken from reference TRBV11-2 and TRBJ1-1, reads EAGVAQSPRYKIIEKRQSVAFWCNPISGHATLYWYQQILGQGPKLLIQFQNNGVVDDSQLPKDRFSAERLKGVDSTLKIQPAKLEDSAVYLCASSRVETEAFFGQGTRLTVV.

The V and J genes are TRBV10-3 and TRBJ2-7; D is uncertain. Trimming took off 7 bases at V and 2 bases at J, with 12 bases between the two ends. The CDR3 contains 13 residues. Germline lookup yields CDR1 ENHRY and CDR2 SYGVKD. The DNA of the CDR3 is TGTGCCATCACCCGCGGCAGGACCTACGAGCAGTACTTC. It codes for CAITRGRTYEQYF.

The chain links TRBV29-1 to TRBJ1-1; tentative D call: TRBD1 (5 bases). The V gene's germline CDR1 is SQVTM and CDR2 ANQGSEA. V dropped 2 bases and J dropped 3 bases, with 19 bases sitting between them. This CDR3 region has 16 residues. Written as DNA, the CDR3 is TGCAGCGTTGAAAGGGGATTAATTAGGGTGGACACTGAAGCTTTCTTT. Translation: CSVERGLIRVDTEAFF. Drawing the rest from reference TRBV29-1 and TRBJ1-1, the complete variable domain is SAVISQKPSRDICQRGTSLTIQCQVDSQVTMMFWYRQQPGQSLTLIATANQGSEATYESGFVIDKFPISRPNLTFSTLTVSNMSPEDSSIYLCSVERGLIRVDTEAFFGQGTRLTVV.

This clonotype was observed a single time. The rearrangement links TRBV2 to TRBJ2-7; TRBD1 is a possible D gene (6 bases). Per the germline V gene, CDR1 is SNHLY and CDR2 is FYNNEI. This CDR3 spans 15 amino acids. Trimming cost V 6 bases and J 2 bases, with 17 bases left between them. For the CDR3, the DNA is TGTGCCAGCAGGGAGTCTGGGACACCGACCTACGAGCAGTACGTC. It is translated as CASRESGTPTYEQYV.

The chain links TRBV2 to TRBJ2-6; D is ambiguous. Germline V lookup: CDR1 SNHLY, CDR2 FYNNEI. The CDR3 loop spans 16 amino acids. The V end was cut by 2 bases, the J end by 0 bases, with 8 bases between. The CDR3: CASSEQPTSGANVLTF. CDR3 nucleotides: TGTGCCAGCAGTGAACAGCCGACCTCTGGGGCCAACGTCCTGACTTTC.

CDR3 nucleotides: TGCGCCAGCAGCCGGGATGAGCAGTTCTTC. Its protein product is CASSRDEQFF. The chain joins TRBV5-1 to TRBJ2-1; D gene ambiguous. The CDR3 length is 10 residues. Per germline, CDR1 SGHRS and CDR2 YFSETQ. Trimming shortened V by 4 bases and J by 8 bases, and 4 bases separated the two germline ends.

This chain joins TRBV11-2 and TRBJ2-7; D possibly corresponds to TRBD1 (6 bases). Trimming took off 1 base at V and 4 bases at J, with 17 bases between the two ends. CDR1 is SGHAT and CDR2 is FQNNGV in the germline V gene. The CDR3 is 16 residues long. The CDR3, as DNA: TGTGCCAGCAGCTTAGTGTTAGGGGGATACCTTTACGAGCAGTACGTC. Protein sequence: CASSLVLGGYLYEQYV.